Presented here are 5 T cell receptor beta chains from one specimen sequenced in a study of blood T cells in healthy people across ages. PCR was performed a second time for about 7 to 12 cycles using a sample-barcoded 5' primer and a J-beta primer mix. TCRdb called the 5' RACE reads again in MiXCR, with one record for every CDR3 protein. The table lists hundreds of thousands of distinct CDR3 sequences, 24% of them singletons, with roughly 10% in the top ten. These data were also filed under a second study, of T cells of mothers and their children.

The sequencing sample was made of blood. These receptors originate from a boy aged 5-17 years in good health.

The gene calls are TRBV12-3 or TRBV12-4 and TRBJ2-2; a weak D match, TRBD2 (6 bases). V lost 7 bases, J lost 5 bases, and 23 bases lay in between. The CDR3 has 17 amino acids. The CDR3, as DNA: TGTGCCAGCACTCAGCTCCGCAGACTAGTTGCGACCGGGGAGCTGTTTTTT. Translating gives CASTQLRRLVATGELFF.

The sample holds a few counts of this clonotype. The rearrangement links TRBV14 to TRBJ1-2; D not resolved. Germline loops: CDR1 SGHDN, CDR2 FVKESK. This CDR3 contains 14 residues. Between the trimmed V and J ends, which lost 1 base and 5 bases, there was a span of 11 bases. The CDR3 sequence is CASSQVARDYGYTF. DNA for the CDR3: TGTGCCAGCAGCCAAGTAGCTCGGGATTATGGCTACACCTTC.

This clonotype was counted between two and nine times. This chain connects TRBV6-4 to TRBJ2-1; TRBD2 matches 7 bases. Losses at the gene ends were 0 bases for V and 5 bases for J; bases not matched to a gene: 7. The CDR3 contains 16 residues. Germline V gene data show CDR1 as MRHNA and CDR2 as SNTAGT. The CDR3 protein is CASSDSGLAANNEQFF. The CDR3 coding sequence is TGTGCCAGCAGTGACTCTGGGCTAGCGGCTAACAATGAGCAGTTCTTC.

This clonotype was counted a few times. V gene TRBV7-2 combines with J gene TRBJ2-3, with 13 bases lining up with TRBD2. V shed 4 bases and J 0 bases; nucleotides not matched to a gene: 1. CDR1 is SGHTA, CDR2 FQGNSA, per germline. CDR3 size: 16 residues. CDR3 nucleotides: TGTGCCAGCAGCTGGACTAGCGGGGGTAGCACAGATACGCAGTATTTT. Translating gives CASSWTSGGSTDTQYF.

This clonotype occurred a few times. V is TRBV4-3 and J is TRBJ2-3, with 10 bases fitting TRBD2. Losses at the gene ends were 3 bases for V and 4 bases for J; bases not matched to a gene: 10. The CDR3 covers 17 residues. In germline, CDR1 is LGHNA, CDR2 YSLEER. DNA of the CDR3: TGCGCCAGCAGCCAGACCTCCGGACTAGCGGAGCCAGATACGCAGTATTTT. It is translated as CASSQTSGLAEPDTQYF.